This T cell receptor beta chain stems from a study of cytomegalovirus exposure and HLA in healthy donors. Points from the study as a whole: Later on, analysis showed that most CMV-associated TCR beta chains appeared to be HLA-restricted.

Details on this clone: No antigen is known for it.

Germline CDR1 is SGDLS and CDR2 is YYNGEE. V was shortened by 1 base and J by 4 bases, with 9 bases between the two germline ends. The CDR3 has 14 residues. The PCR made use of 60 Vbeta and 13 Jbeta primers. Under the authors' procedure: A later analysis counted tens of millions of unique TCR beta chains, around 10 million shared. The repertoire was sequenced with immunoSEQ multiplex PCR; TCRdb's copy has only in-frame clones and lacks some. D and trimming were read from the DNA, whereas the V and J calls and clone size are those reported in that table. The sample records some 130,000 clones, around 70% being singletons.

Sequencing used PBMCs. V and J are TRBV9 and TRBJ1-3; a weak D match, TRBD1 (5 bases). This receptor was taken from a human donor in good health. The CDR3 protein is CASSVSGDGNTIYF. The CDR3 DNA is TGTGCCAGCAGCGTATCGGGGGACGGAAACACCATATATTTT.